The 19 T cell receptor beta chains given below trace back to one sample, sequenced in a study of metastatic and nonmetastatic thyroid tumors. Each patient came to thyroid surgery without any prior treatment (of any kind). TCRdb re-called the PCR reads via MiXCR. This repertoire shows tens of thousands of clones, just under 30% found once; its top ten account for around a sixth. Material for sequencing was blood. Receptor source: a female donor with papillary thyroid cancer or a benign thyroid nodule (not recorded which). Some clones in this sample may be carry-over from other donors' samples.

The chain has TRBV28 and TRBJ2-1; no clear D gene. Germline-derived CDR1 and CDR2 are MDHEN and SYDVKM. The CDR3 contains 13 residues. V lost 2 bases to trimming and J lost 4 bases, with 6 bases between them. The CDR3 loop is CASSLGRYNEQFF. The CDR3 nucleotides are TGTGCCAGCAGTTTAGGTCGGTACAATGAGCAGTTCTTC.

This clone was observed a few times. The rearrangement links TRBV30 to TRBJ2-7, with TRBD2 matching over 8 bases. The CDR3 length is 13 residues. V gave up 5 bases and J gave up 2 bases; unmatched junction bases: 5. CDR1 and CDR2 (germline): GTSNPN, SVGIG (reference sequence). The CDR3 loop is CAWELADAYEQYF. The DNA for the CDR3 is TGTGCCTGGGAACTAGCGGATGCCTACGAGCAGTACTTC.

The chain uses TRBV11-1 and TRBJ2-1; 12 positions match TRBD2. The V gene end was trimmed by 5 bases and the J gene end by 4 bases; junction bases not matched to a gene: 9. Germline V gene sequence: CDR1 SGHAT, CDR2 FQDESV (reference sequence). This CDR3 comprises 17 residues. The CDR3: CASSLQGLAGFYNEQFF. The CDR3 nucleotides read TGTGCCAGCAGCCTACAGGGACTAGCGGGTTTTTACAATGAGCAGTTCTTC.

This chain links TRBV12-3 or TRBV12-4 with TRBJ2-1; 11 bases align to TRBD2. The CDR3 totals 18 residues. Trimming at V came to 4 bases and at J to 5 bases, leaving 13 bases not matched to a gene. CDR3 in amino acids: CASSSPSRSGRENNEQFF. The DNA for the CDR3 is TGTGCCAGCAGTTCCCCGTCCCGTAGCGGGAGGGAGAACAATGAGCAGTTCTTC.

This clone was detected only a few times. CDR3 sequence: CASSEGQGAEKLFF. In DNA, the CDR3 is TGTGCCAGCAGTGAAGGACAGGGGGCTGAAAAACTGTTTTTT. This rearrangement joins TRBV6-1 to TRBJ1-4, with 10 bases identical to TRBD1. The trim removed 1 base at V and 7 bases at J, leaving 0 bases unmatched. The CDR3 loop spans 14 amino acids. The germline V gene encodes CDR1 MNHNS and CDR2 SASEGT.

This clone was counted many times. This sequence joins TRBV7-2 and TRBJ2-5; TRBD2 matches 7 bases. Trimming removed 1 base from V and 1 base from J; junction bases left unmatched: 6. The germline V gene encodes CDR1 SGHTA and CDR2 FQGNSA. The CDR3 runs 16 residues. The CDR3 region is CASSLGPGGSQETQYF. The DNA of the CDR3 is TGTGCCAGCAGCTTAGGTCCCGGCGGGAGCCAAGAGACCCAGTACTTC.

This chain connects TRBV4-2 to TRBJ2-7; D ambiguous. Germline CDR1 and CDR2: LGHNA and YNFKEQ. CDR3 size: 14 residues. V was shortened by 3 bases and J by 3 bases, with 12 bases between the two germline ends. The CDR3, as DNA: TGTGCCAGCAGCCAGGGGTTGCAGAACTACGAGCAGTACTTC. Protein: CASSQGLQNYEQYF.

Many counts were recorded for this clone. The chain joins TRBV29-1 to TRBJ2-3; D is perhaps TRBD1 or TRBD2 (6 bases each). V lost 6 bases and J 3 bases, leaving 13 bases between the germline ends. There are 13 residues in the CDR3. Germline V gives CDR1 SQVTM, CDR2 ANQGSEA. The chain's CDR3 is CSVGLGGTDTQYF. The CDR3 bases are TGCAGCGTGGGGTTAGGGGGGACAGATACGCAGTATTTT.

This clone was detected ten times or more. V and J are TRBV20-1 and TRBJ2-5; 9 nucleotides align to TRBD2. Germline trimming cut 3 bases from V and 2 bases from J; bases unmatched to any gene: 4. This CDR3 is built from 14 residues. Germline CDR1 DFQATT, CDR2 SNEGSKA (reference sequence). CDR3 sequence (DNA): TGCAGTGCTAGGGGGCTAGCGGGGCAAGAGACCCAGTACTTC. This codes for CSARGLAGQETQYF.

V and J are TRBV24-1 and TRBJ2-7; D is possibly TRBD1 (6 bases). This CDR3 is built from 15 residues. V shed 4 bases and J shed 9 bases, with 21 bases lying between them. Germline CDR1 is KGHDR and CDR2 is SFDVKD. The CDR3: CATSDPGHHTRGQYF. CDR3 nucleotide sequence: TGTGCCACCAGTGACCCGGGACACCATACACGGGGGCAGTACTTC.

This clone was seen ten or more times. The genes are TRBV7-2 and TRBJ1-1; the D gene is possibly TRBD1 (5 bases). CDR3 length: 13 amino acids. Trimming removed 5 bases from V and 1 base from J, with 8 bases in between. Germline CDR1 and CDR2: SGHTA and FQGNSA. CDR3 nucleotides: TGTGCCAGCAGCAACCAGGGGAACACTGAAGCTTTCTTT. Its protein product is CASSNQGNTEAFF. Full variable domain (remainder filled in from reference TRBV7-2 and TRBJ1-1): GAGVSQSPSNKVTEKGKDVELRCDPISGHTALYWYRQSLGQGLEFLIYFQGNSAPDKSGLPSDRFSAERTGGSVSTLTIQRTQQEDSAVYLCASSNQGNTEAFFGQGTRLTVV.

The sample holds many counts of this clone. This chain joins TRBV7-9 and TRBJ1-5; D is ambiguous. The CDR3 spans 12 residues. Deletions cut 3 bases from V and 6 bases from J, with 6 bases between. Germline CDR1 SEHNR, CDR2 FQNEAQ (reference sequence). The CDR3 nucleotides read TGTGCCAGCAGCTTTTCGGGTCAGCCCCAGCATTTT. As protein: CASSFSGQPQHF.

This clone was seen repeatedly, ten times or more. The CDR3 bases are TGTGCCAGCAGCTTAGGGACTAGTTCCGAGCAGTACTTC. It specifies CASSLGTSSEQYF. The chain recombines TRBV7-3 with TRBJ2-7, with TRBD2 matching 8 bases. The germline V gene has CDR1 SGHTA and CDR2 FQGTGA. The CDR3 consists of 13 residues. After removal of 2 bases from V and 6 bases from J, the junction contained 3 bases not matched to a gene.

This chain joins TRBV19 and TRBJ2-6; D is unresolved. The CDR3 length is 16 residues. CDR1 is LNHDA, CDR2 SQIVND, per germline (reference sequence). The ends were cut back, 1 base at V and 0 bases at J, with 7 bases in the middle. For the CDR3, the DNA is TGTGCCAGTAGTATAGCGGCCCTCTCTGGGGCCAACGTCCTGACTTTC. Its translation is CASSIAALSGANVLTF.

V gene TRBV20-1 combines with J gene TRBJ2-1; 11 bases line up with TRBD1. The CDR3 length is 15 residues. Unmatched junction bases numbered 5, after V lost 0 bases and J lost 7 bases. Germline V gene lookup returns CDR1 DFQATT and CDR2 SNEGSKA (reference sequence). The chain's CDR3 is CSARDPGQGENEQFF. CDR3 DNA sequence: TGCAGTGCTAGAGACCCGGGACAGGGGGAGAATGAGCAGTTCTTC.

The sample holds a few counts of this clone. J is TRBJ2-1 and V is TRBV20-1; 8 bases line up with TRBD2. Germline assignment: CDR1 DFQATT and CDR2 SNEGSKA (reference sequence). V lost 3 bases and J lost 2; bases outside the gene matches: 0. This CDR3 comprises 13 residues. CDR3 amino acids: CSASSGAYNEQFF. CDR3 bases: TGCAGTGCTAGTAGCGGGGCCTACAATGAGCAGTTCTTC.

This sequence joins TRBV19 and TRBJ2-1; TRBD2 might be the D (7 bases). CDR3 length: 16 amino acids. V lost 5 bases and J 3 bases, leaving 17 bases between the germline ends. Germline-derived CDR1 and CDR2 are LNHDA and SQIVND (reference sequence). The CDR3 sequence: CASSGRGELSYNEQFF. The CDR3 nucleotides are TGTGCCAGTAGTGGGAGGGGGGAGCTGAGCTACAATGAGCAGTTCTTC.

This clone came up a few times. This chain links TRBV12-3 or TRBV12-4 with TRBJ1-2, with 7 bases lining up with TRBD1. V was pared by 6 bases and J by 7 bases, with 8 bases of the junction left unmatched. The CDR3 loop spans 13 amino acids. The chain's CDR3 is CASSEIGGGGYTF. The DNA for the CDR3 is TGTGCCAGCAGCGAAATAGGGGGCGGTGGCTACACCTTC.

Worth noting for this clone: Sequence at one end of the junction differs from germline and may be a read error. In the same sample, other DNA sequences code for this CDR3. The chain carries TRBV5-8 and TRBJ1-2; D unclear. Germline loops: CDR1 SGHTS, CDR2 YDEGEE. This CDR3 has 15 residues. The CDR3 coding sequence is TGCGCCAGCAGCTTCCGGGGTCCTTTTAACTATGGCTACACCTTC. Residues: CASSFRGPFNYGYTF.